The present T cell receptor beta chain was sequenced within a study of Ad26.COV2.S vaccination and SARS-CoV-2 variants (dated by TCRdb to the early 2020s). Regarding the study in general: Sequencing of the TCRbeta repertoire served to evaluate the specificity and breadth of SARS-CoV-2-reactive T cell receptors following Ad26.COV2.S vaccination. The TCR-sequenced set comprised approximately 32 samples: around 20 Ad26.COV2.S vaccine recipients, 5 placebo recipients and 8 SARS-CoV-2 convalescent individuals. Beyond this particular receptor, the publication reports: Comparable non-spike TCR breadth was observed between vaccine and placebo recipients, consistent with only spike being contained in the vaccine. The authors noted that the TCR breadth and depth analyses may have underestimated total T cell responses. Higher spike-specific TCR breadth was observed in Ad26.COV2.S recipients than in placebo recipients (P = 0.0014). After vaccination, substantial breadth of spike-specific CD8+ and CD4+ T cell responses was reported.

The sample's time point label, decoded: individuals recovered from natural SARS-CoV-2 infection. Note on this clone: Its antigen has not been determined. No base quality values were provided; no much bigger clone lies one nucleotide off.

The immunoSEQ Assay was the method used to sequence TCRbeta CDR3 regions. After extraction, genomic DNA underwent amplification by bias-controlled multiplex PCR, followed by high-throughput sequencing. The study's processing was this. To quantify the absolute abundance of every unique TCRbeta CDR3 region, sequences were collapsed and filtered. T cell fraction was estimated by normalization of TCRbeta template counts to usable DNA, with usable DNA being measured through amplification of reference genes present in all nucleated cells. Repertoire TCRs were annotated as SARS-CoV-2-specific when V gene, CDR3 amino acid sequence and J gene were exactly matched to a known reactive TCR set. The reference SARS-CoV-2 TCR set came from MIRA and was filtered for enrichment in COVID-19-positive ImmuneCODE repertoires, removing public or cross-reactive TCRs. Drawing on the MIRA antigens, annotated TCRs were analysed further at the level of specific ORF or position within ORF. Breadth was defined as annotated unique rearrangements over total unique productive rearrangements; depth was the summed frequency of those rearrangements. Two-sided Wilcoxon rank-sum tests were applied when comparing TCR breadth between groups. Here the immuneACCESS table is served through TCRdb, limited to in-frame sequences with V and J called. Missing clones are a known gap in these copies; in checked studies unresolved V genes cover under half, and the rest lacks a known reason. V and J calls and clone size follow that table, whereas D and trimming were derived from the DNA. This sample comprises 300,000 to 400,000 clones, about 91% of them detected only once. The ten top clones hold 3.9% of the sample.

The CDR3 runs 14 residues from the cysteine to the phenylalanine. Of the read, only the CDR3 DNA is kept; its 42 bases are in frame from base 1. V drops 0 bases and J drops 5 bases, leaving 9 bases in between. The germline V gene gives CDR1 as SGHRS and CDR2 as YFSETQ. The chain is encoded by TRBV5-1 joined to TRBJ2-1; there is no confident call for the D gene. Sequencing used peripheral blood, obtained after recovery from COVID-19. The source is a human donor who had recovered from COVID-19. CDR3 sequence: CASSLEGPNNEQFF. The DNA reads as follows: TGCGCCAGCAGCTTGGAGGGCCCCAACAATGAGCAGTTCTTC. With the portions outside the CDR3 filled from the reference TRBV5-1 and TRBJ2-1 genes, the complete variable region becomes KAGVTQTPRYLIKTRGQQVTLSCSPISGHRSVSWYQQTPGQGLQFLFEYFSETQRNKGNFPGRFSGRQFSNSRSEMNVSTLELGDSALYLCASSLEGPNNEQFFGPGTRLTVL.